The 7 T cell receptor beta chains reported below all come from one sample, sequenced in a study of tumor and adjacent non-tumor tissue in lung cancer. TCRbeta libraries were built with three rounds of nested PCR, modified from ARM-PCR. TCRdb re-called the multiplex PCR reads through MiXCR, storing one row per CDR3 protein. Among approximately 110,000 distinct CDR3 sequences, roughly 74% were seen once, and the ten largest hold 37%. No cell sorting was done before RNA was extracted from the tissue. Sequences were obtained from lung tumor tissue. These receptors were taken from a woman aged 55 to 70 with non-small cell lung cancer.

Concerning this clonotype: One base away lies a much larger clone, so this may be a sequencing read error. V usage is TRBV20-1 and J usage is TRBJ1-4; 8 nucleotides line up with TRBD1. The CDR3 has 17 amino acids. Germline V gene data show CDR1 as DFQATT and CDR2 as SNEGSKA (reference sequence). CDR3 in DNA: TGCAGTGATAGAGTACCAGGGGGCGGTTTAACTAATGAAAAACTGTTTTTT. Protein sequence: CSDRVPGGGLTNEKLFF.

This clonotype was seen only a few times. The chain employs TRBV27 and TRBJ1-5; 7 bases align to TRBD1. The CDR3 is 15 amino acids. V was pared by 6 bases and J by 0 bases, with 5 bases of the junction left unmatched. CDR1 is MNHEY and CDR2 is SMNVEV in the germline V gene (reference sequence). This chain's CDR3 is CASSPGQTSNQPQHF. The CDR3, as DNA: TGTGCCAGCAGCCCGGGACAGACTAGCAATCAGCCCCAGCATTTT.

The V and J genes are TRBV6-2 or TRBV6-3 and TRBJ2-1, with 8 bases fitting TRBD1. Germline trimming cut 2 bases from V and 8 bases from J; bases unmatched to any gene: 17. CDR1 is MNHEY, CDR2 SVGEGT, per germline. The CDR3 consists of 18 residues. The CDR3 region has the DNA TGTGCCAGCAGTTACCTGCTCATCCAAGGACAGGGAATAGATGAGCAGTTCTTC. This encodes CASSYLLIQGQGIDEQFF.

Concerning this clonotype: A read error is possible here, since a much larger clone lies one base away. The J gene is TRBJ1-1, the V gene TRBV13; a weak D match, TRBD1 (5 bases). Germline lookup yields CDR1 PRHDT and CDR2 FYEKMQ (reference sequence). The length of the CDR3 is 10 residues. As DNA, the CDR3 is TGTGTCAGCAGCTTGGAACGAGGGGAGTTT. Translated: CVSSLERGEF.

The chain links TRBV12-3 or TRBV12-4 to TRBJ2-1; possibly TRBD2 for D (7 bases). This CDR3 comprises 15 residues. V lost 3 bases, J lost 16 bases, and 25 bases lay in between. The CDR3 nucleotides read TGTGCCAGCAGTTTCGGGGGGCGCTCCTACAATGAGCTATTCTTC. Amino acids: CASSFGGRSYNELFF.

Remarks on this clonotype: A read error is possible here, since a much larger clone lies one base away. V usage is TRBV20-1 and J usage is TRBJ1-2, with 9 bases aligning to TRBD1. This CDR3 is 14 amino acids long. Germline CDR1 is DFQATT and CDR2 is SNEGSKA (reference sequence). V shed 1 base and J 4 bases; nucleotides not matched to a gene: 4. This CDR3 is CSARVGTGIYGYTF. The CDR3, as DNA: TGCAGTGCTAGAGTAGGGACAGGGATCTATGGCTACACCTTC.

About this clonotype itself: The junction and the germline gene differ at one end; a read error may be behind it. The chain has TRBV5-4 and TRBJ2-7, with a possible D match to TRBD2 (6 bases). Germline assignment: CDR1 SGHNT and CDR2 YYREEE (reference sequence). CDR3 length: 14 residues. The CDR3: CTSSLDWDSYEQHF. For the CDR3, the DNA is TGTACCAGCAGCTTGGACTGGGACTCCTACGAGCAGCACTTC.